This T cell receptor (beta chain) was recorded in a study of blood T cell repertoires in COVID-19. Turning to the study itself: Whether acute or convalescent, the COVID-19 samples came from the United States, Italy and Spain. Nucleic acid was either cDNA or gDNA, and it came from T cells, B-cell-depleted T cells, or PBMCs.

Source study methods: Estimation of nucleated cell counts relied on the amplification of reference gene primers. Some clones are missing from TCRdb's copy, which holds only in-frame ones; the method was immunoSEQ multiplex PCR. V, J and clone size are taken as reported in that table, and D and trimming were inferred from the DNA itself. The sample lists over 150,000 clones, 76% seen once, with roughly 3.6% in the top ten. This CDR3 region has 13 residues. The V gene lost 8 bases and the J gene lost 5 bases, with 15 bases spanning the gap. Germline-derived CDR1 and CDR2 are MNHEY and SMNVEV (reference sequence).

The sequence came from a woman aged 80 or over with acute or convalescent COVID-19. Sequenced input: peripheral blood. The chain couples TRBV27 to TRBJ1-2; a possible D gene is TRBD1 (5 bases). CDR3 amino acids: CASRQFAGYGYTF. In DNA, the CDR3 is TGTGCCAGCCGACAGTTTGCGGGGTATGGCTACACCTTC.